This TCR beta chain was sequenced in a study of blood T cell repertoires in COVID-19. Study in general: PBMCs, B-cell-depleted T cells, or T cells provided the cDNA or gDNA that made up the material.

Methods used by the authors: The authors estimated nucleated cell counts from reference gene primer amplification. Generated by immunoSEQ multiplex PCR, the TCRdb table keeps only in-frame clones and is missing some. V, J and clone size are taken as reported in that table, and D and trimming were inferred from the DNA itself. The sample includes 180,000 or so clones, about 88% of them seen just once. The age range of participants was 18 to 89 years, with residence in about two dozen US areas. CDR1 is LGHDT and CDR2 is YNNKEL in the germline V gene (reference sequence). V was cut by 3 bases and J by 6 bases, with 24 bases left in between. CDR3 length: 17 amino acids.

Sample: PBMCs or T cells enriched from blood (not recorded which). The origin of this receptor is a middle-aged woman with acute COVID-19. The rearrangement uses TRBV3-1 (or the pseudogene TRBV3-2) and TRBJ2-7, with D possibly being TRBD2 (6 bases). DNA for the CDR3: TGTGCCAGCAGCCATGACCCAGCGTTGGACGCGGGGAGCGAGCAGTACTTC. Translating it yields CASSHDPALDAGSEQYF.